A selection of T cell receptor beta chains follows, all from one sample in a study of CXCR3-negative and CXCR3-positive naive CD8 T cells. TCRdb reanalyzed the 5' RACE reads, giving one entry per CDR3 protein sequence and no DNA. Its listing shows roughly 6,000 distinct CDR3 sequences. Sequenced sample: naive CXCR3+ CD8+ T cells from blood. The receptors were gathered from a human donor in good health. Some clones in this sample may be carry-over from other donors' samples. Each CDR3 is given with its conserved first and last residue. Not every row has a clone size; where given, it reads once, few, many or a size class.

len: 14; abundance: -; j_gene: TRBJ2-5; v_gene: TRBV2; CDR3aa: CASSGIDPGETQYF
len: 13; abundance: medium-sized; j_gene: TRBJ2-1; v_gene: TRBV29-1; CDR3aa: CSVVVFDSNEQFF
len: 11; abundance: -; j_gene: TRBJ1-3; v_gene: TRBV12-3/TRBV12-4; CDR3aa: CASGSGNTIYF
len: 14; abundance: medium-sized; j_gene: TRBJ2-5; v_gene: TRBV20-1; CDR3aa: CSARDYISSETQYF
len: 15; abundance: -; j_gene: TRBJ2-3; v_gene: TRBV9; CDR3aa: CASSVGGRSTDTQYF
len: 13; abundance: medium-sized; j_gene: TRBJ1-4; v_gene: TRBV29-1; CDR3aa: CSVVPPPGEKLFF
len: 15; abundance: medium-sized; j_gene: TRBJ1-2; v_gene: TRBV7-9; CDR3aa: CASSGPGQGVYGYTF
len: 15; abundance: medium-sized; j_gene: TRBJ1-1; v_gene: TRBV29-1; CDR3aa: CSVDRDANKNTEAFF
len: 14; abundance: -; j_gene: TRBJ2-3; v_gene: TRBV10-3; CDR3aa: CAIRDSGSADTQYF
len: 13; abundance: medium-sized; j_gene: TRBJ2-1; v_gene: TRBV6-6; CDR3aa: CASSLGDTNEQFF
len: 17; abundance: -; j_gene: TRBJ1-2; v_gene: TRBV29-1; CDR3aa: CSVEDGRDTLPNYGYTF
len: 17; abundance: medium-sized; j_gene: TRBJ2-1; v_gene: TRBV9; CDR3aa: CASSPTSQGDPYNEQFF
len: 17; abundance: -; j_gene: TRBJ2-2; v_gene: TRBV29-1; CDR3aa: CSVEDPLAGGSTGELFF
len: 13; abundance: -; j_gene: TRBJ2-1; v_gene: TRBV29-1; CDR3aa: CSLGTSGSNEQFF
len: 16; abundance: medium-sized; j_gene: TRBJ1-2; v_gene: TRBV20-1; CDR3aa: CSAMSGTSVSNYGYTF
len: 17; abundance: -; j_gene: TRBJ2-1; v_gene: TRBV9; CDR3aa: CASGKTPLAELYNEQFF
len: 12; abundance: medium-sized; j_gene: TRBJ1-5; v_gene: TRBV7-9; CDR3aa: CASSLGGQPQHF
len: 13; abundance: medium-sized; j_gene: TRBJ2-3; v_gene: TRBV29-1; CDR3aa: CSGDSGKWNTQYF